The sequence of this T cell receptor (beta chain) was determined in a study of cytomegalovirus exposure and HLA in healthy donors. PCR primers comprised 60 Vbeta and 13 Jbeta primers. Data came from immunoSEQ multiplex PCR; TCRdb stores just in-frame clones and leaves some out. Its clone listing holds 90,000 to 130,000 clones. In the case of this clone: Its antigen is unidentified.

Points from the study as a whole: While the bulk of TCR sequences proved rare, some public TCRs turned up in many donors. Later analysis associated a missense DCLRE1C variant with TCR beta V- and J-gene trimming.

The sequence derives from a man between 25 and 39 years old in good health and CMV-seronegative. The material sequenced was PBMCs.

The CDR3 sequence is CASSYSGGGTDTQYF. CDR3 DNA: TGTGCCAGCAGTTACTCGGGGGGGGGCACAGATACGCAGTATTTT. This rearrangement joins TRBV6-5 to TRBJ2-3, with 7 bases lining up with TRBD2. Germline V CDR1 and CDR2: MNHEY, SVGAGI. The CDR3 spans 15 residues. The trim removed 0 bases at V and 1 base at J, leaving 1 base unmatched.